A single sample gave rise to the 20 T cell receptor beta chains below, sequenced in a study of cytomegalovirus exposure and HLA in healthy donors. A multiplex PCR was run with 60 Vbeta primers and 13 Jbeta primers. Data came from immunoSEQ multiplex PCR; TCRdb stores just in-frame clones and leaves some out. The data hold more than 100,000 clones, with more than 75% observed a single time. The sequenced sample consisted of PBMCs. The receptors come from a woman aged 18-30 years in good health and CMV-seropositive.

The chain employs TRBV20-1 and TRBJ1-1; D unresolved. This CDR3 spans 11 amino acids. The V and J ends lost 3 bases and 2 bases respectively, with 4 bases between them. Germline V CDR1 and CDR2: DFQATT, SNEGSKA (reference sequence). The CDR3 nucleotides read TGCAGTGCTAGCCAAAACACTGAAGCTTTCTTT. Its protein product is CSASQNTEAFF.

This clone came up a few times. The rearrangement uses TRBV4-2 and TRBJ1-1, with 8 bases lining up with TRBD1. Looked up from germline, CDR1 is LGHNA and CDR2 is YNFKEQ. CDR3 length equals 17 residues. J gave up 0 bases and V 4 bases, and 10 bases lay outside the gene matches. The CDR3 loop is CASSPGGTGTVNTEAFF. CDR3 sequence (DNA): TGTGCCAGCAGCCCCGGGGGGACAGGCACCGTGAACACTGAAGCTTTCTTT.

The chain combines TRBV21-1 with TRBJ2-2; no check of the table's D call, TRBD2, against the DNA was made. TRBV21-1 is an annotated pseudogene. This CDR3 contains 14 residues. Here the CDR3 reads CANPLAGGHRGAVF. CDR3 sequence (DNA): TGTGCTAATCCCTTAGCGGGAGGGCACCGGGGAGCTGTTTTT.

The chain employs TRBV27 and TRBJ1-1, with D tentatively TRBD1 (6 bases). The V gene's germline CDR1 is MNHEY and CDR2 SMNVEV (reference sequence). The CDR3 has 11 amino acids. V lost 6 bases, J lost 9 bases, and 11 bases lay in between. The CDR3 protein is CASSGGGQAFF. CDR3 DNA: TGTGCCAGCAGCGGGGGGGGCCAAGCTTTCTTT.

Here the CDR3 reads CASSESLLAGTGNYGYTF. Here the CDR3 DNA reads TGTGCCAGCAGTGAATCCCTGCTCGCCGGGACAGGCAACTATGGCTACACCTTC. The rearrangement uses TRBV25-1 and TRBJ1-2, with 8 bases lining up with TRBD1. This CDR3 comprises 18 residues. Trimming at V came to 1 base and at J to 2 bases, leaving 12 bases not matched to a gene. From germline, CDR1 is MGHDK and CDR2 SYGVNS.

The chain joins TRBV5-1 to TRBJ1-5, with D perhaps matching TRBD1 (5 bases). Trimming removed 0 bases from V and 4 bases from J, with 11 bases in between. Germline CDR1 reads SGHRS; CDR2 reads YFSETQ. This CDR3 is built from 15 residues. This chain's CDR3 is CASSLEGQGNQPQHF. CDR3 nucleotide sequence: TGCGCCAGCAGCTTGGAGGGGCAGGGTAATCAGCCCCAGCATTTT.

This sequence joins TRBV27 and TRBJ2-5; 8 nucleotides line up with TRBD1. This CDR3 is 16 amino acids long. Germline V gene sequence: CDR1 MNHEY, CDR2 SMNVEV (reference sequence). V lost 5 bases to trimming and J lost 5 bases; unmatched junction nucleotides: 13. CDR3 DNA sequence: TGTGCCAGCAGTGCGCGACAGGGGCGACCCGGTGAGACCCAGTACTTC. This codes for CASSARQGRPGETQYF.

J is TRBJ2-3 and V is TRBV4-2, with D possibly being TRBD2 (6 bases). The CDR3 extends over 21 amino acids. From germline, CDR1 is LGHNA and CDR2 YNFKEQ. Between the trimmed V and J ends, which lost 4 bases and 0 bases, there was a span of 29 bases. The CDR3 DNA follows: TGTGCCAGCAGCCTTCCCCTGTATGGGGGGTTGACCGAATGGAGCACAGATACGCAGTATTTT. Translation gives CASSLPLYGGLTEWSTDTQYF.

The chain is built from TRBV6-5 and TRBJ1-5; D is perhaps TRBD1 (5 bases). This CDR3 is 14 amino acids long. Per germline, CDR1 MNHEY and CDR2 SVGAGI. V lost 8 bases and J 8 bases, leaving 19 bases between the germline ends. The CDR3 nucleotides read TGTGCCAGCTCCGGGGGACTGAACCTGGAGCCCCAGCATTTT. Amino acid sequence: CASSGGLNLEPQHF.

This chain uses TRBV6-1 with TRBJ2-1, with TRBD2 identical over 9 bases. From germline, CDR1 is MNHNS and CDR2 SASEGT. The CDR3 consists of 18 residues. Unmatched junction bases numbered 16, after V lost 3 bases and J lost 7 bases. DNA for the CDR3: TGTGCCAGCAGTGACGAAAAAGGACTAGCGTTGCGCTCAAATGAGCAGTTCTTC. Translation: CASSDEKGLALRSNEQFF.

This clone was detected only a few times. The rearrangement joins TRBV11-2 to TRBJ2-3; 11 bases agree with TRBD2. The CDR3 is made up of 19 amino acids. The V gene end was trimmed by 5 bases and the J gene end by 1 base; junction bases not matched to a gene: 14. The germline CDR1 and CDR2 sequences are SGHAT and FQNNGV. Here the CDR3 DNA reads TGTGCCAGCAGCGAGATGGGACTAGCGGACCTGACTGGCACAGATACGCAGTATTTT. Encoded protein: CASSEMGLADLTGTDTQYF.

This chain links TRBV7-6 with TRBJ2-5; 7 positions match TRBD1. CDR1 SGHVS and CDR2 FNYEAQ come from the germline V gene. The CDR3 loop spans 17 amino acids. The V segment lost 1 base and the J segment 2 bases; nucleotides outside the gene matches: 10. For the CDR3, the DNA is TGTGCCAGCAGCTTAGGGACAGGCCGGAACCCGCAAGAGACCCAGTACTTC. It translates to CASSLGTGRNPQETQYF.

CDR3 residues: CASSPPGQGYTEAFF. The DNA for the CDR3 is TGTGCCAGCAGCCCGCCTGGACAGGGGTACACTGAAGCTTTCTTT. This chain joins TRBV5-4 and TRBJ1-1; 9 nucleotides agree with TRBD1. The V gene's germline CDR1 is SGHNT and CDR2 YYREEE (reference sequence). Trimming cost V 4 bases and J 3 bases; bases outside gene matches: 7. The CDR3 has 15 amino acids.

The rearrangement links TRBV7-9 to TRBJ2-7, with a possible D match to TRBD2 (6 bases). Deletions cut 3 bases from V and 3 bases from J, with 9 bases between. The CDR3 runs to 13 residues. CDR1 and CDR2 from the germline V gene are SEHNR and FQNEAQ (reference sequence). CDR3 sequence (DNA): TGTGCCAGCAGCTTCGGGAGTAGCTACGAGCAGTACTTC. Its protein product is CASSFGSSYEQYF.

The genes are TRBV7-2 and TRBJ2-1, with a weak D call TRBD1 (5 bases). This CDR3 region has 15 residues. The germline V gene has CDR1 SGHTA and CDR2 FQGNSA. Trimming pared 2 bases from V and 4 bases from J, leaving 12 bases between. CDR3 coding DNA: TGTGCCAGCAGCTTATTACAGGCACCTTACAATGAGCAGTTCTTC. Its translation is CASSLLQAPYNEQFF.

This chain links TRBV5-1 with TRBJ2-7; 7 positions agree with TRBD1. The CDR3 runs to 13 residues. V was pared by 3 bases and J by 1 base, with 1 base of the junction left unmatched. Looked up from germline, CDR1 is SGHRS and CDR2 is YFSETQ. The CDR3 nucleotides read TGCGCCAGCAGCTGGGGACAGTCCTACGAGCAGTACTTC. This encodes CASSWGQSYEQYF.

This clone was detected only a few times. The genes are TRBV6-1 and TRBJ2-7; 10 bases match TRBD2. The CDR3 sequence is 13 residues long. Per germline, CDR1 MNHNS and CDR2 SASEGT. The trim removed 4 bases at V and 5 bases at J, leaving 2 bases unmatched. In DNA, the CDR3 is TGTGCCAGCAGTGTAGCGGGAGGCCACGAGCAGTACTTC. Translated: CASSVAGGHEQYF.

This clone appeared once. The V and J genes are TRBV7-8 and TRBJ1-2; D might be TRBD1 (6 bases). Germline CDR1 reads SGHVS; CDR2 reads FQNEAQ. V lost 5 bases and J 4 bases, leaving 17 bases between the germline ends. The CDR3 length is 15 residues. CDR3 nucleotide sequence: TGTGCCAGCAGCCCCCCGGACAGACTTGTCTATGGCTACACCTTC. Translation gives CASSPPDRLVYGYTF. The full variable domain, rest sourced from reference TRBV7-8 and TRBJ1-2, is GAGVSQSPRYKVAKRGQDVALRCDPISGHVSLFWYQQALGQGPEFLTYFQNEAQLDKSGLPSDRFFAERPEGSVSTLKIQRTQQEDSAVYLCASSPPDRLVYGYTFGSGTRLTVV.

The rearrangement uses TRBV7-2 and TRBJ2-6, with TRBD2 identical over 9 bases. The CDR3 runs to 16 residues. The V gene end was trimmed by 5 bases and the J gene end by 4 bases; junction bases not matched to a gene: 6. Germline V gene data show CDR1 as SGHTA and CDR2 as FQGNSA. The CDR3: CASSPPSGIGANVLTF. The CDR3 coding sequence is TGTGCCAGCAGCCCCCCTAGCGGGATCGGGGCCAACGTCCTGACTTTC. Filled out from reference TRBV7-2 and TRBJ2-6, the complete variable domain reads GAGVSQSPSNKVTEKGKDVELRCDPISGHTALYWYRQSLGQGLEFLIYFQGNSAPDKSGLPSDRFSAERTGGSVSTLTIQRTQQEDSAVYLCASSPPSGIGANVLTFGAGSRLTVL.

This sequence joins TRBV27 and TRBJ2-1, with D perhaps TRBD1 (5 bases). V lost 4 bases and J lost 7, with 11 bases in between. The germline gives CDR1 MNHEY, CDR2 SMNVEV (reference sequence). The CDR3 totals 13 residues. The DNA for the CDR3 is TGTGCCAGCAGTTGGGGCCTGATGAATGAGCAGTTCTTC. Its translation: CASSWGLMNEQFF.